The 18 T cell receptor beta chains presented below share a single source sample, sequenced in a study of T-cell reconstitution after alpha-beta-depleted transplantation in children. For TCRbeta, the library was prepared with unique molecular identifiers. TCRdb re-called the PCR reads with MiXCR, one entry per CDR3 protein. This repertoire shows 500,000 to 750,000 distinct CDR3 sequences, over 20% found once; its top ten account for under 45%. This sample comprised PBMCs, obtained before TCRalphabeta/CD19-depleted stem cell transplant. The source is a boy less than two years old with Wiskott-Aldrich syndrome, due to receive a stem cell transplant.

This clonotype was picked up a small number of times. The chain employs TRBV7-2 and TRBJ2-2; D is unresolved. The CDR3 spans 11 residues. CDR1 SGHTA and CDR2 FQGNSA come from the germline V gene. Deletions cut 2 bases from V and 12 bases from J, with 7 bases between. This CDR3 reads CASSLRLQLFF. CDR3 bases: TGTGCCAGCAGCTTAAGGCTGCAGCTGTTTTTT.

The sample holds a few counts of this clonotype. This rearrangement joins TRBV12-3 or TRBV12-4 to TRBJ2-5; D may be TRBD1 (6 bases). This CDR3 spans 12 amino acids. V was pared by 7 bases and J by 0 bases, with 6 bases between. The CDR3 DNA is TGTGCCAGCAACAGGGACCAAGAGACCCAGTACTTC. Residues: CASNRDQETQYF.

V and J are TRBV7-2 and TRBJ2-5; D is possibly TRBD2 (6 bases). The germline V and J ends were trimmed by 5 bases and 7 bases, with 14 bases remaining between them. Germline values: CDR1 SGHTA, CDR2 FQGNSA. The CDR3 contains 13 residues. Here the CDR3 DNA reads TGTGCCAGCAGCATGACTAGGCCCCCGACCCAGTACTTC. Protein product: CASSMTRPPTQYF. Combining the CDR3 with reference TRBV7-2 and TRBJ2-5 gives the whole variable domain GAGVSQSPSNKVTEKGKDVELRCDPISGHTALYWYRQSLGQGLEFLIYFQGNSAPDKSGLPSDRFSAERTGGSVSTLTIQRTQQEDSAVYLCASSMTRPPTQYFGPGTRLLVL.

This clonotype was detected ten times or more. This chain connects TRBV5-6 to TRBJ2-3; 9 positions agree with TRBD1. V trimming: 3 bases; J trimming: 2 bases; junction bases outside the gene matches: 10. CDR3 length equals 17 residues. The germline CDR1 and CDR2 sequences are SGHDT and YYEEEE. In DNA form, the CDR3 reads TGTGCCAGCAGCTCCGGGGGGACAGGGTATTTCACAGATACGCAGTATTTT. Encoded protein: CASSSGGTGYFTDTQYF.

The gene calls are TRBV4-1 and TRBJ2-1; 8 nucleotides align to TRBD1. The junction had 11 bases not matched to a gene; V was cut back by 3 bases and J by 7 bases. The CDR3 consists of 16 residues. CDR1 MGHRA and CDR2 YSYEKL come from the germline V gene. CDR3 coding DNA: TGCGCCAGCAGCCATCCCTGGCAGGGGGCTGGGAATGAGCAGTTCTTC. Residues: CASSHPWQGAGNEQFF.

The rearrangement links TRBV5-1 to TRBJ2-3; 9 nucleotides agree with TRBD2. This CDR3 is 18 amino acids long. Per the germline V gene, CDR1 is SGHRS and CDR2 is YFSETQ. Trimming removed 2 bases from V and 0 bases from J; junction bases left unmatched: 10. The CDR3 region has the DNA TGCGCCAGCAGCTTAAGTTGGCGGGAGGGCACTAGCACAGATACGCAGTATTTT. This gives the protein CASSLSWREGTSTDTQYF.

This clonotype has a count of ten or more. The junction does not match germline at one end; this may be a read error. The CDR3 reads CASSLVGTNEQFF. The CDR3 DNA reads TGTGCCAGCAGCTTGGTGGGGACCAATGAGCAGTTCTTC. This chain links TRBV5-1 with TRBJ2-1; D possibly uses TRBD1 or TRBD2 (5 bases each). CDR3 size: 13 residues. From germline, CDR1 is SGHRS and CDR2 YFSETQ.

This rearrangement joins TRBV4-1 to TRBJ2-1; TRBD1 is a possible D gene (5 bases). Germline-derived CDR1 and CDR2 are MGHRA and YSYEKL. This CDR3 has 17 residues. Trimming removed 2 bases at V and 0 bases at J, with 14 bases between. The CDR3 DNA follows: TGCGCCAGCAGCCAATTCGGACAATTCTTCTCCTACAATGAGCAGTTCTTC. It is translated as CASSQFGQFFSYNEQFF.

This clonotype came up a few times. The gene calls are TRBV5-1 and TRBJ1-2; 9 nucleotides agree with TRBD1. CDR3 length: 15 amino acids. Germline CDR1 reads SGHRS; CDR2 reads YFSETQ. V shed 5 bases and J 2 bases; nucleotides not matched to a gene: 7. Here the CDR3 DNA reads TGCGCCAGCAGTCGGGACAGGGCCCTAAACTATGGCTACACCTTC. This sequence encodes CASSRDRALNYGYTF.

This chain joins TRBV5-1 and TRBJ2-2, with 9 bases lining up with TRBD2. The CDR3 is 15 residues long. Trimming at V came to 6 bases and at J to 8 bases, leaving 11 bases not matched to a gene. Germline loops: CDR1 SGHRS, CDR2 YFSETQ. The CDR3 bases are TGCGCCAGCACCACCGGGACTAGCTTGATTGGGGAGCTGTTTTTT. Translating gives CASTTGTSLIGELFF.

The CDR3 sequence: CASSYYGGANNEKLFF. The DNA for the CDR3 is TGTGCCAGCAGTTACTATGGAGGGGCTAATAATGAAAAACTGTTTTTT. The V call is TRBV27, the J call TRBJ1-4, with a tentative D call TRBD1 (5 bases). The V end was cut by 4 bases, the J end by 4 bases, with 16 bases between. CDR3 length equals 16 residues. In germline, CDR1 is MNHEY, CDR2 SMNVEV (reference sequence).

The CDR3 nucleotides read TGTGCCAGCAGTTTACTGGGCCTGGGCTCTGGGGCCAACGTCCTGACTTTC. This encodes CASSLLGLGSGANVLTF. The J gene is TRBJ2-6, the V gene TRBV27; D unclear. The V end lost 2 bases, the J end lost 0 bases, and 11 bases lay between the germline ends. The CDR3 totals 17 residues. CDR1 is MNHEY and CDR2 is SMNVEV in the germline V gene (reference sequence).

This clonotype was seen a few times. The chain couples TRBV6-1 to TRBJ1-1, with D unclear. Per the germline V gene, CDR1 is MNHNS and CDR2 is SASEGT. The CDR3 totals 18 residues. The V gene lost 2 bases and the J gene lost 4 bases, with 23 bases spanning the gap. CDR3 bases: TGTGCCAGCAGTGAAAGATGGAGGACGGCCTGGAAGGGCACTGAAGCTTTCTTT. Encoded protein: CASSERWRTAWKGTEAFF.

This clonotype was recorded a few times. V gene TRBV12-3 or TRBV12-4 combines with J gene TRBJ2-1, with TRBD1 identical over 8 bases. V dropped 7 bases and J dropped 0; count of bases not matched to a gene: 17. The CDR3 covers 19 residues. The CDR3 nucleotides read TGTGCCAGCAAATTACGTCGGGACAGGAGACAAGTCTCCTACAATGAGCAGTTCTTC. The encoded protein is CASKLRRDRRQVSYNEQFF.

V is TRBV5-1 and J is TRBJ2-7; maybe TRBD2 (5 bases). Germline CDR1 reads SGHRS; CDR2 reads YFSETQ. Trimming took 4 bases from V and 1 from J, leaving 18 bases between them. CDR3 length equals 16 residues. This CDR3 reads CASSLLGSGISYEQYF. In DNA form, the CDR3 reads TGCGCCAGCAGCCTATTAGGATCCGGGATTTCCTACGAGCAGTACTTC.

There are a few counts of this clonotype. The genes are TRBV7-9 and TRBJ2-7, with D unresolved. CDR1 and CDR2 from the germline V gene are SEHNR and FQNEAQ (reference sequence). This CDR3 has 16 residues. V was shortened by 1 base and J by 6 bases, with 19 bases between the two germline ends. The DNA of the CDR3 is TGTGCCAGCAGCTTAGGTAGAGGTACAGCTCCCGGCGAGCAGTACTTC. Residues: CASSLGRGTAPGEQYF. The whole variable domain, filled in from reference TRBV7-9 and TRBJ2-7, reads DTGVSQNPRHKITKRGQNVTFRCDPISEHNRLYWYRQTLGQGPEFLTYFQNEAQLEKSRLLSDRFSAERPKGSFSTLEIQRTEQGDSAMYLCASSLGRGTAPGEQYFGPGTRLTVT.

V gene TRBV7-9 combines with J gene TRBJ1-2; no reliable D call. From germline, CDR1 is SEHNR and CDR2 FQNEAQ (reference sequence). This CDR3 is 12 amino acids long. Trimming left V 4 bases short and J 5 bases short, with 8 bases between. CDR3 loop: CASSSTEYGYTF. The CDR3 DNA is TGTGCCAGCAGCTCCACAGAGTATGGCTACACCTTC.

This clonotype was found a few times. The chain links TRBV10-3 to TRBJ2-7, with D possibly matching TRBD2 (6 bases). Looked up from germline, CDR1 is ENHRY and CDR2 is SYGVKD. This CDR3 is 14 amino acids long. With 10 bases removed from V and 0 bases from J, the gap between germline ends came to 16 bases. CDR3 DNA: TGTGCCACCACCAGACCCGGGGGCTCCTACGAGCAGTACTTC. Translated, it gives CATTRPGGSYEQYF.